A single sample is the source of the 21 T cell receptor beta chains below, sequenced in a study of OX40 agonist ivuxolimab in advanced cancers. Method: immunoSEQ multiplex PCR; TCRdb's copy keeps in-frame clones and lacks some. This sample yields about 81,000 clones, of which about 86% are seen a single time; around 7% belongs to the top ten. The starting material was CD4+ or CD8+ T cells sorted from blood, obtained in a trial of the OX40 agonist ivuxolimab. These receptors were taken from an adult with an advanced solid tumor such as melanoma, head and neck, liver or kidney cancer.

The chain carries TRBV4-1 and TRBJ2-2; TRBD2 aligns across 8 bases. CDR1 is MGHRA, CDR2 YSYEKL, per germline. CDR3 length equals 19 residues. Losses at the gene ends were 0 bases for V and 6 bases for J; bases not matched to a gene: 15. CDR3 protein: CASSQEARVAGGRSGELFF. The CDR3 DNA reads as TGCGCCAGCAGCCAAGAAGCGCGGGTGGCGGGAGGTCGGTCCGGGGAGCTGTTTTTT.

The rearrangement uses TRBV6-5 and TRBJ2-6; D may be TRBD1 (6 bases). Germline values: CDR1 MNHEY, CDR2 SVGAGI. Trimming left V 6 bases short and J 4 bases short, with 13 bases between. The length of the CDR3 is 15 residues. Here the CDR3 reads CASSYTGSGANVLTF. As DNA, the CDR3 is TGTGCCAGCAGCTATACAGGGTCCGGGGCCAACGTCCTGACTTTC.

This chain uses TRBV5-4 with TRBJ2-7; 7 bases map to TRBD2. Germline lookup yields CDR1 SGHNT and CDR2 YYREEE (reference sequence). The junction had 4 bases not matched to a gene; V was cut back by 4 bases and J by 6 bases. The CDR3 has 12 residues. CDR3 protein: CASSGLAGEQYF. Here the CDR3 DNA reads TGTGCCAGCAGCGGATTAGCGGGCGAGCAGTACTTC.

The gene calls are TRBV9 and TRBJ2-3; no definite D call. CDR1 is SGDLS and CDR2 is YYNGEE in the germline V gene. V gave up 0 bases and J gave up 4 bases, with 15 bases separating them. The CDR3 consists of 16 residues. DNA for the CDR3: TGTGCCAGCAGCGTAGACGGTTTGTCAGAGGCAGATACGCAGTATTTT. This codes for CASSVDGLSEADTQYF.

The rearrangement links TRBV30 to TRBJ2-3; the match to TRBD2 covers 8 bases. The CDR3 covers 17 residues. With V trimmed by 5 bases and J by 7 bases, 20 bases remained unmatched. CDR1 GTSNPN and CDR2 SVGIG come from the germline V gene (reference sequence). The DNA of the CDR3 is TGTGCCTGGGCGCGTGAGGAGGGGCGGGAGGATCGAAATACGCAGTATTTT. Translated, it gives CAWAREEGREDRNTQYF.

The count of this clone is one. The chain links TRBV2 to TRBJ1-2; possibly TRBD1 for D (5 bases). Germline V gene lookup returns CDR1 SNHLY and CDR2 FYNNEI. Trimming removed 1 base from V and 2 bases from J, with 11 bases in between. The CDR3 contains 15 residues. CDR3 sequence (DNA): TGTGCCAGCAGTGAAGGGATTGGGGGAAACTATGGCTACACCTTC. Protein sequence: CASSEGIGGNYGYTF.

The chain is built from TRBV7-9 and TRBJ2-1; 12 bases line up with TRBD2. The trim removed 5 bases at V and 8 bases at J, leaving 4 bases unmatched. The CDR3 extends over 14 amino acids. Germline V gene lookup returns CDR1 SEHNR and CDR2 FQNEAQ (reference sequence). The CDR3 DNA sequence: TGTGCCAGCAGCCGGACTAGCGGGACGGATGAGCAGTTCTTC. This translates into CASSRTSGTDEQFF. The variable domain in full, completed from reference TRBV7-9 and TRBJ2-1, reads DTGVSQNPRHKITKRGQNVTFRCDPISEHNRLYWYRQTLGQGPEFLTYFQNEAQLEKSRLLSDRFSAERPKGSFSTLEIQRTEQGDSAMYLCASSRTSGTDEQFFGPGTRLTVL.

The V and J genes are TRBV20-1 and TRBJ1-2; no firm D call. The germline V and J ends were trimmed by 3 bases and 8 bases, with 10 bases remaining between them. The CDR3 length is 11 residues. The germline V gene encodes CDR1 DFQATT and CDR2 SNEGSKA (reference sequence). This chain's CDR3 is CSASPGIGYTF. CDR3 bases: TGCAGTGCTAGTCCGGGGATAGGCTACACCTTC.

V is TRBV6-5 and J is TRBJ1-1; possible D gene TRBD1, 5 bases. The length of the CDR3 is 12 residues. Per germline, CDR1 MNHEY and CDR2 SVGAGI. With 1 base removed from V and 14 bases from J, the gap between germline ends came to 14 bases. Here the CDR3 DNA reads TGTGCCAGCAGTTACTTGGGGGGGAGGATCTTCTTT. This codes for CASSYLGGRIFF.

This CDR3 reads CASSFGDREGDEQFF. The CDR3, as DNA: TGCGCCAGCAGCTTCGGGGACAGGGAGGGAGATGAGCAGTTCTTC. The chain links TRBV5-1 to TRBJ2-1; TRBD1 matches 9 bases. The V segment lost 2 bases and the J segment 8 bases; nucleotides outside the gene matches: 8. This CDR3 contains 15 residues. CDR1 and CDR2 from the germline V gene are SGHRS and YFSETQ.

The CDR3 DNA reads TGTGCCAGCAGAACCCAGGGTACTAACTATGGCTACACCTTC. Protein sequence: CASRTQGTNYGYTF. This rearrangement joins TRBV6-6 to TRBJ1-2; the D gene is possibly TRBD1 (5 bases). Deletions cut 6 bases from V and 0 bases from J, with 11 bases between. Germline V gene sequence: CDR1 MNHNY, CDR2 SVGAGI (reference sequence). This CDR3 has 14 residues.

This clone has more than one count but fewer than ten. J is TRBJ2-5 and V is TRBV7-2; perhaps TRBD2 as D (7 bases). Per the germline V gene, CDR1 is SGHTA and CDR2 is FQGNSA. The CDR3 spans 15 residues. V lost 1 base and J lost 4, with 13 bases in between. CDR3 in DNA: TGTGCCAGCAGCTTAGTTTGGGGGGGCAGAGAGACCCAGTACTTC. Translating gives CASSLVWGGRETQYF.

The gene calls are TRBV10-2 and TRBJ2-3, with D possibly being TRBD1 or TRBD2 (5 bases each). The CDR3 covers 15 residues. The V gene lost 1 base and the J gene lost 4 bases, with 12 bases spanning the gap. CDR1 is WSHSY and CDR2 is SAAADI in the germline V gene. The CDR3 DNA reads TGCGCCAGCAGTGAGTTGGGGGAAGGGGCAGATACGCAGTATTTT. Translated, it gives CASSELGEGADTQYF.

The chain carries TRBV28 and TRBJ2-6, with D perhaps given as TRBD1 or TRBD2 (5 bases each). In germline, CDR1 is MDHEN, CDR2 SYDVKM. Trimming cost V 6 bases and J 2 bases, with 8 bases left between them. This CDR3 has 14 residues. This CDR3 is CASRMGAGANVLTF. In DNA form, the CDR3 reads TGTGCCAGCAGAATGGGGGCTGGGGCCAACGTCCTGACTTTC.

The chain carries TRBV4-3 and TRBJ2-3, with D perhaps matching TRBD1 (7 bases). This CDR3 contains 15 residues. Between the trimmed V and J ends, which lost 0 bases and 11 bases, there was a span of 18 bases. Germline V gene sequence: CDR1 LGHNA, CDR2 YSLEER. DNA of the CDR3: TGCGCCAGCAGCCAAGATGTAGGGGGCGGGCGGGAGCAGTATTTT. Its translation is CASSQDVGGGREQYF.

The chain uses TRBV28 and TRBJ1-4; possibly TRBD1 for D (5 bases). Trimming left V 6 bases short and J 8 bases short, with 19 bases between. The CDR3 is 15 residues long. The germline gives CDR1 MDHEN, CDR2 SYDVKM. CDR3: CASSLYPGTPEKLFF. As DNA, the CDR3 is TGTGCCAGCAGCCTATACCCCGGGACCCCCGAAAAACTGTTTTTT.

This chain uses TRBV9 with TRBJ1-5, with D possibly matching TRBD1 (5 bases). Looked up from germline, CDR1 is SGDLS and CDR2 is YYNGEE. The CDR3 has 14 residues. Trimming took off 0 bases at V and 6 bases at J, with 10 bases between the two ends. The chain's CDR3 is CASSVGTTAQPQHF. DNA of the CDR3: TGTGCCAGCAGCGTAGGGACAACCGCTCAGCCCCAGCATTTT.

The chain joins TRBV30 to TRBJ1-5, with D uncertain. Per the germline V gene, CDR1 is GTSNPN and CDR2 is SVGIG (reference sequence). Trimming pared 1 base from V and 8 bases from J, leaving 12 bases between. This CDR3 region has 13 residues. The CDR3 sequence is CAWSADPTEPQHF. As DNA, the CDR3 is TGTGCCTGGAGTGCTGACCCTACGGAGCCCCAGCATTTT. The complete variable domain, with remaining parts taken from reference TRBV30 and TRBJ1-5, reads SQTIHQWPATLVQPVGSPLSLECTVEGTSNPNLYWYRQAAGRGLQLLFYSVGIGQISSEVPQNLSASRPQDRQFILSSKKLLLSDSGFYLCAWSADPTEPQHFGDGTRLSIL.

CDR3 sequence: CASSPGFYYEQYV. In DNA, the CDR3 is TGTGCCAGCTCACCGGGATTCTACTACGAGCAGTACGTC. J is TRBJ2-7 and V is TRBV18; D remains ambiguous. The V gene's germline CDR1 is KGHSH and CDR2 LQKENI. Trimming cost V 3 bases and J 3 bases, with 9 bases left between them. This CDR3 is 13 amino acids long.

Here the CDR3 reads CASRSGTSWSTIYF. CDR3 DNA: TGCGCCAGCAGGTCCGGGACATCTTGGAGCACCATATATTTT. The chain links TRBV10-2 to TRBJ1-3, with a tentative D call TRBD1 (6 bases). This CDR3 spans 14 amino acids. Germline CDR1 reads WSHSY; CDR2 reads SAAADI. Trimming shortened V by 6 bases and J by 9 bases, and 18 bases separated the two germline ends.

The chain has TRBV10-3 and TRBJ2-4; 11 positions agree with TRBD2. V shed 2 bases, J shed 5 bases, and the junction held 2 bases outside the gene matches. Per the germline V gene, CDR1 is ENHRY and CDR2 is SYGVKD. The CDR3 sequence is 15 residues long. The CDR3 DNA follows: TGTGCCATCAGTGAGGGTAGCGGGGGGGAAAACATTCAGTACTTC. It codes for CAISEGSGGENIQYF.